Following are 18 T cell receptor beta chains from one sample sequenced in a study of blood T cell repertoires in COVID-19. Some clones are missing from TCRdb's copy, which holds only in-frame ones; the method was immunoSEQ multiplex PCR. This sample has 250,000 to 300,000 clones, with around four fifths found just once. Sequencing was carried out using peripheral blood. Receptors were obtained from a man between 60 and 75 years old who had recovered from COVID-19.

This chain uses TRBV11-2 with TRBJ2-7; D is possibly TRBD1 (6 bases). Germline assignment: CDR1 SGHAT and CDR2 FQNNGV. V gave up 3 bases and J gave up 1 base, with 13 bases separating them. The CDR3 is 15 residues long. In DNA form, the CDR3 reads TGTGCCAGCAGCTTTGGGCAGGGGCCTTCCTACGAGCAGTACTTC. It translates to CASSFGQGPSYEQYF.

J is TRBJ2-2 and V is TRBV30; D is undetermined. Trimming removed 0 bases at V and 3 bases at J, with 11 bases between. The CDR3 spans 15 residues. The germline gives CDR1 GTSNPN, CDR2 SVGIG (reference sequence). The CDR3 DNA is TGTGCCTGGAGTGTAGGTCCAGGTCACACCGGGGAGCTGTTTTTT. Translated: CAWSVGPGHTGELFF.

V is TRBV13 and J is TRBJ2-6; 8 positions match TRBD1. Per germline, CDR1 PRHDT and CDR2 FYEKMQ (reference sequence). The CDR3 has 15 amino acids. With 3 bases clipped from V and 3 bases from J, the junction kept 1 base outside the gene matches. CDR3 sequence reads: CASSFDRGGANVLTF. The CDR3 nucleotides are TGTGCCAGCAGCTTCGACAGGGGTGGGGCCAACGTCCTGACTTTC.

The gene calls are TRBV19 and TRBJ2-7; D may be TRBD1 (7 bases). The CDR3 is 13 residues long. Germline CDR1 reads LNHDA; CDR2 reads SQIVND (reference sequence). Trimming removed 10 bases at V and 2 bases at J, with 15 bases between. Here the CDR3 reads CAKRRGVPYEQYF. Written as DNA, the CDR3 is TGTGCCAAGCGCAGGGGGGTACCCTACGAGCAGTACTTC.

This chain links TRBV29-1 with TRBJ2-7; 10 bases are shared with TRBD1. Germline V CDR1 and CDR2: SQVTM, ANQGSEA. This CDR3 has 13 amino acids. Germline trimming cut 8 bases from V and 6 bases from J; bases unmatched to any gene: 10. The CDR3 DNA reads as TGCAGCACCGGGACAGGGGTTCTGAGCGAGCAGTACTTC. This encodes CSTGTGVLSEQYF.

CDR3 DNA: TGTGCCAGCTCCGGGGGGGTACAAGAGACCCAGTACTTC. Amino acids: CASSGGVQETQYF. The chain couples TRBV7-2 to TRBJ2-5; TRBD2 agrees at 8 bases. Germline assignment: CDR1 SGHTA and CDR2 FQGNSA. The CDR3 length is 13 residues. J lost 2 bases, V lost 8 bases, and 4 bases had no gene match.

The V call is TRBV5-1, the J call TRBJ2-1, with D possibly being TRBD2 (6 bases). Germline assignment: CDR1 SGHRS and CDR2 YFSETQ. Trimming took 2 bases from V and 7 from J, leaving 13 bases between them. The CDR3 loop spans 14 amino acids. Here the CDR3 reads CASSFDGTLNEQFF. In nucleotides, the CDR3 is TGCGCCAGCAGCTTCGACGGGACTTTAAATGAGCAGTTCTTC.

The chain recombines TRBV19 with TRBJ1-5; TRBD1 is a possible D gene (6 bases). Germline CDR1 LNHDA, CDR2 SQIVND (reference sequence). This CDR3 is 16 amino acids long. Trimming pared 4 bases from V and 2 bases from J, leaving 15 bases between. The CDR3 region is CASSSEGGVGNQPQHF. DNA for the CDR3: TGTGCCAGTAGTAGCGAGGGGGGGGTAGGCAATCAGCCCCAGCATTTT.

The chain carries TRBV6-2 or TRBV6-3 and TRBJ2-7; D may be TRBD1 (6 bases). CDR3 length: 16 amino acids. The V end was cut by 9 bases, the J end by 1 base, with 22 bases between. Germline V gene sequence: CDR1 MNHEY, CDR2 SVGEGT. The CDR3 loop reads CASSKKDRYLSYEQYF. CDR3 nucleotides: TGTGCCAGTAGTAAAAAAGACAGGTACCTTTCCTACGAGCAGTACTTC.

This clone was seen once. The CDR3 protein is CATSDFWHPQTYEQYF. The CDR3 nucleotides are TGTGCCACCAGTGATTTCTGGCACCCTCAGACCTACGAGCAGTACTTC. This chain joins TRBV24-1 and TRBJ2-7; no clear D. The V and J ends lost 1 base and 2 bases respectively, with 14 bases between them. Per germline, CDR1 KGHDR and CDR2 SFDVKD. This CDR3 region has 16 residues.

This chain links TRBV21-1 with TRBJ2-5; TRBD2, the table's D call, was not compared with the DNA. TRBV21-1 is flagged as a pseudogene. The CDR3 covers 16 residues. The CDR3 bases are TGTGCCAGCAGCAACGTGCGGAGCGGGGGGGACGAGACCCAGTACTTC. It codes for CASSNVRSGGDETQYF.

The chain is built from TRBV2 and TRBJ1-6; 10 nucleotides line up with TRBD1. The CDR3 is 16 amino acids. V was pared by 6 bases and J by 6 bases, with 8 bases of the junction left unmatched. Germline lookup yields CDR1 SNHLY and CDR2 FYNNEI. The CDR3 here is CASSPDRGWTNSPLHF. The CDR3 DNA reads TGTGCCAGCAGCCCGGACAGGGGGTGGACTAATTCACCCCTCCACTTT.

This clone appeared a single time. This chain links TRBV7-8 with TRBJ2-2; 11 bases are a match to TRBD2. The CDR3 consists of 15 residues. V dropped 8 bases and J dropped 6; count of bases not matched to a gene: 8. Germline V CDR1 and CDR2: SGHVS, FQNEAQ. DNA of the CDR3: TGTGCCAGCCAAGGACTAGCGGGTTTCGCCGGGGAGCTGTTTTTT. Its translation is CASQGLAGFAGELFF.

The chain is built from TRBV6-5 and TRBJ1-6; the match to TRBD1 covers 8 bases. The germline V gene encodes CDR1 MNHEY and CDR2 SVGAGI. J gave up 9 bases and V 2 bases, and 6 bases lay outside the gene matches. The CDR3 contains 15 residues. The CDR3 loop is CASSYTQGAGSPLHF. The CDR3 nucleotides read TGTGCCAGCAGTTACACCCAGGGGGCTGGTTCACCCCTCCACTTT.

This clone was detected only once. The V call is TRBV9, the J call TRBJ2-1, with 15 bases fitting TRBD2. This CDR3 is 20 amino acids long. Germline loops: CDR1 SGDLS, CDR2 YYNGEE. Germline trimming cut 4 bases from V and 0 bases from J; bases unmatched to any gene: 11. CDR3 sequence (DNA): TGTGCCAGCAGCTCGCCCGGGACTAGCGGGGGGCTAAGCTCCTACAATGAGCAGTTCTTC. Translating gives CASSSPGTSGGLSSYNEQFF.

The chain has TRBV27 and TRBJ1-2, with TRBD1 matching 7 bases. This CDR3 contains 15 residues. Per the germline V gene, CDR1 is MNHEY and CDR2 is SMNVEV (reference sequence). V gave up 5 bases and J gave up 1 base; unmatched junction bases: 7. CDR3 nucleotides: TGTGCCAGCAGTCCGCAGACAGGGCTTAACTATGGCTACACCTTC. It codes for CASSPQTGLNYGYTF.

This chain links TRBV2 with TRBJ2-2; possible D gene TRBD1, 7 bases. The CDR3 runs 14 residues. V was trimmed by 6 bases and J by 5 bases, leaving 13 bases between them. Germline lookup yields CDR1 SNHLY and CDR2 FYNNEI. CDR3 in amino acids: CASREGARTGELFF. The CDR3 DNA is TGTGCCAGCAGGGAGGGGGCGCGGACCGGGGAGCTGTTTTTT.

The V gene is TRBV5-5, the J gene TRBJ2-7; TRBD1 matches at 12 bases. The trim removed 3 bases at V and 5 bases at J, leaving 6 bases unmatched. Germline V gives CDR1 SGHKS, CDR2 YYEKEE (reference sequence). The CDR3 totals 15 residues. The CDR3 coding sequence is TGTGCCAGCAGCTCAGAGGGACAGGGGGCGGACGAGCAGTACTTC. Translation: CASSSEGQGADEQYF.